This T cell receptor (beta chain) was sequenced for a study of response to subunit inactivated influenza vaccine (dated by TCRdb to 2016 to 2019). A note on the overall study: Deep quantitative profiling of the T cell receptor repertoire was used in the study to follow responses to a trivalent subunit inactivated influenza vaccine. What the work shows at the level of the full study, not this receptor alone: It was suggested by the authors that each seasonal influenza vaccination may recruit only a limited number of new T cells.

The library was produced with RT-PCR. The instrument given in TCRdb is Illumina HiSeq 2500. Through fastp at Q25 and MiXCR, TCRdb rebuilt clones from the public reads, retaining in-frame beta chains. Entries that share a CDR3 protein sequence are merged under the most common genes and DNA. This sample has roughly 500,000 distinct CDR3 sequences in its table, and 25% of those were observed once. Approximately 2% of the sample belongs to the ten largest clones. CDR1 and CDR2 are read off the germline V gene as SGHTA and FQGNSA. V and J are trimmed by 7 bases and 3 bases, and the gene matches miss 3 bases of the junction. The CDR3 contains 13 residues, cysteine and phenylalanine counted. Only CDR3 DNA remains: 39 bases, in frame from the first base. This clonotype was seen a handful of times. No antigen is known for it. Base qualities are missing; no much larger clone stands one base away.

The receptor was isolated from a man over 45 who received an inactivated influenza vaccine. Donor details come from another sample of the same person, matched by shared clones. The source was CD4+ T cells sorted from PBMCs, collected roughly 5 days after vaccination. Recombination joined TRBV7-2 with TRBJ2-3; TRBD1 aligns with 8 central bases. The base sequence is TGTGCCAGCAAGCAGGGGGCAACAGATACGCAGTATTTT. Its protein is CASKQGATDTQYF.